The T cell receptor (beta chain) under discussion was sequenced for a study of response to subunit inactivated influenza vaccine. Whole-study findings and limits: The authors suggested that every seasonal influenza vaccination recruits few new T cells.

MiXCR, applied by TCRdb to the RT-PCR reads, yields one record per CDR3 protein. The repertoire consists of about 780,000 distinct CDR3 sequences, with around a sixth occurring once and the leading ten covering approximately 11%. From germline, CDR1 is ENHRY and CDR2 SYGVKD. The CDR3 is 18 amino acids. V was pared by 0 bases and J by 3 bases, with 10 bases of the junction left unmatched. This clonotype was seen many times. Its antigen is unidentified. This material consisted of PBMCs from blood, taken 5 days after vaccination. The receptor was derived from a man aged 50 to 59 who received an inactivated influenza vaccine. The rearrangement links TRBV10-3 to TRBJ2-1; 8 bases are a match to TRBD2. The CDR3, as DNA: TGTGCCATCAGTGAGTCGACGAAAAGGACTAGCTTCTACAATGAGCAGTTCTTC. It yields the protein CAISESTKRTSFYNEQFF.